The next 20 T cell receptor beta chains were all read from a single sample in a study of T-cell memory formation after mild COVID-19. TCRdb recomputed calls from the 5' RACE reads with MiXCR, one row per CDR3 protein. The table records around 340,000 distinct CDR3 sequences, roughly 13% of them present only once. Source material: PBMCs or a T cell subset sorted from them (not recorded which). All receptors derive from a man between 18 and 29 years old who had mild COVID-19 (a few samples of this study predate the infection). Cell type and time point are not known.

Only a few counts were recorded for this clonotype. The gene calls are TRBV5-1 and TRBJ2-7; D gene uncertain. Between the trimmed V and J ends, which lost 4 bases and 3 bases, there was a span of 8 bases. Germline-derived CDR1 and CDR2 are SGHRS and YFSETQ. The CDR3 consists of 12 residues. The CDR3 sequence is CASSAEDYEQYF. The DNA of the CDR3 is TGCGCCAGCAGCGCGGAAGACTACGAGCAGTACTTC.

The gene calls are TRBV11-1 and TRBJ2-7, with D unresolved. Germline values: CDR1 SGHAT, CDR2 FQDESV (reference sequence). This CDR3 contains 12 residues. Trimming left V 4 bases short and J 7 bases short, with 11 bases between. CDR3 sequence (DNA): TGTGCCAGCAGCTCTGAAGGCCTGGAGCAGTACGTC. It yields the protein CASSSEGLEQYV.

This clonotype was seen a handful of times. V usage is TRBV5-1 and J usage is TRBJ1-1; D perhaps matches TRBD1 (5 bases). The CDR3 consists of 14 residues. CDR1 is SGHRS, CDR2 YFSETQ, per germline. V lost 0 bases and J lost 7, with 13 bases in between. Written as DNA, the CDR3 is TGCGCCAGCAGCTTGGCCGGGGGTAGCAGTGAAGCTTTCTTT. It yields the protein CASSLAGGSSEAFF.

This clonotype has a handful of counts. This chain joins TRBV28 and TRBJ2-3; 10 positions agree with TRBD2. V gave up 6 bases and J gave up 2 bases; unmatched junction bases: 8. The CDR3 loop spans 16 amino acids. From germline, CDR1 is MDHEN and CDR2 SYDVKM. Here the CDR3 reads CASSLSGGSNTDTQYF. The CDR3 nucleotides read TGTGCCAGCAGCCTTAGCGGGGGGTCGAACACAGATACGCAGTATTTT.

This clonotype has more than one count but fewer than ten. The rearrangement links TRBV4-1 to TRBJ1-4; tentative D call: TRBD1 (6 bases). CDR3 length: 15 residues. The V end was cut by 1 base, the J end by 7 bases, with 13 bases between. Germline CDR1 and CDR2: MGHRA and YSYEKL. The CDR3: CASSQAGGAGEKLFF. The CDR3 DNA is TGCGCCAGCAGCCAAGCGGGGGGCGCGGGTGAAAAACTGTTTTTT.

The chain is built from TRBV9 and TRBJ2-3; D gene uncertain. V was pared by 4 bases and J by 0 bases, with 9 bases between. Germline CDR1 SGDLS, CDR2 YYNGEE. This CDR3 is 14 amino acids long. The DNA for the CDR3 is TGTGCCAGCAGCTCCGACCTTAGCACAGATACGCAGTATTTT. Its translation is CASSSDLSTDTQYF.

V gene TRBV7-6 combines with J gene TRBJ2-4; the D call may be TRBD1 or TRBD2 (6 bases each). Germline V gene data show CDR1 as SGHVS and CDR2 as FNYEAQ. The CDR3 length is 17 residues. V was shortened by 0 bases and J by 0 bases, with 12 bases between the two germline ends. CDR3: CASSLAGGVLAKNIQYF. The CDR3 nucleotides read TGTGCCAGCAGCTTAGCGGGGGGCGTTCTAGCCAAAAACATTCAGTACTTC.

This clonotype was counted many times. In DNA, the CDR3 is TGCGCCAGCAGCCCCCTCGGCGGGGATTCACCCCTCCACTTT. Protein: CASSPLGGDSPLHF. This sequence joins TRBV5-1 and TRBJ1-6; D is unclear. Germline V lookup: CDR1 SGHRS, CDR2 YFSETQ. The CDR3 consists of 14 residues. Trimming left V 4 bases short and J 8 bases short, with 13 bases between.

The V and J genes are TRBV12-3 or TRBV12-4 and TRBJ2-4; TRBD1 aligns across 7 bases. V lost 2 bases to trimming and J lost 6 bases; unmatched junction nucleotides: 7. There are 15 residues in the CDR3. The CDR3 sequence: CASSLSTGVLNIQYF. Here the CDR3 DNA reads TGTGCCAGCAGTTTAAGTACAGGGGTCCTAAACATTCAGTACTTC.

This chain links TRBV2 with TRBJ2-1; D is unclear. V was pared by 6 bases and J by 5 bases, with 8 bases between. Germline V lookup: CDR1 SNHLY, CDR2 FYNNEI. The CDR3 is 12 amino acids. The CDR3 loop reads CASSARNNEQFF. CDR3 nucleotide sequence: TGTGCCAGCAGCGCCAGAAACAATGAGCAGTTCTTC. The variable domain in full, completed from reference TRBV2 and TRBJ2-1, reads EPEVTQTPSHQVTQMGQEVILRCVPISNHLYFYWYRQILGQKVEFLVSFYNNEISEKSEIFDDQFSVERPDGSNFTLKIRSTKLEDSAMYFCASSARNNEQFFGPGTRLTVL.

The DNA for the CDR3 is TGTGCTAGTGGTGACGGGTCCTCCCTTTACAATGAGCAGTTCTTC. Its protein product is CASGDGSSLYNEQFF. The J gene is TRBJ2-1, the V gene TRBV12-5, with D unresolved. The CDR3 is made up of 15 amino acids. Looked up from germline, CDR1 is LGHNT and CDR2 is FRNRAP. V dropped 5 bases and J dropped 4 bases, with 15 bases sitting between them. The full variable domain, completed using reference TRBV12-5 and TRBJ2-1, is DARVTQTPRHKVTEMGQEVTMRCQPILGHNTVFWYRQTMMQGLELLAYFRNRAPLDDSGMPKDRFSAEMPDATLATLKIQPSEPRDSAVYFCASGDGSSLYNEQFFGPGTRLTVL.

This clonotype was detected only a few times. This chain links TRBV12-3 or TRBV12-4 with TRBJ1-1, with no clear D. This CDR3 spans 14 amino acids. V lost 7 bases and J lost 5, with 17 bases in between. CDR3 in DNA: TGTGCCAGCAAACCCTCCCCGCTGGGAACTGAAGCTTTCTTT. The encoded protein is CASKPSPLGTEAFF.

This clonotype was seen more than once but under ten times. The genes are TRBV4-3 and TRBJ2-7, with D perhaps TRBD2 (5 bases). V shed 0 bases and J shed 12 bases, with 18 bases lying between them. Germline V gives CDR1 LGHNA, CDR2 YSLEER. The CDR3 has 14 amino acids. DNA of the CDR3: TGCGCCAGCAGCCAAGATCAAGTGAGGGCCCGGCTGTACTTC. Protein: CASSQDQVRARLYF.

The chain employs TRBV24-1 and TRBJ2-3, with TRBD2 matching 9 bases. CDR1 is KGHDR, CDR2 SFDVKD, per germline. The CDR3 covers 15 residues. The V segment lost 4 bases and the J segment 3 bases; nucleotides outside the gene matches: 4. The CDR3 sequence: CATSESGGPTDTQYF. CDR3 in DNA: TGTGCCACCAGTGAGAGCGGGGGGCCGACAGATACGCAGTATTTT.

The CDR3 region is CATNRAGELFF. The CDR3 DNA is TGTGCCACCAATAGGGCCGGGGAGCTGTTTTTT. The rearrangement joins TRBV7-8 to TRBJ2-2; unclear D gene. The CDR3 has 11 amino acids. V lost 10 bases and J 6 bases, leaving 9 bases between the germline ends. Germline-derived CDR1 and CDR2 are SGHVS and FQNEAQ. Together with reference TRBV7-8 and TRBJ2-2, the CDR3 gives the full variable domain: GAGVSQSPRYKVAKRGQDVALRCDPISGHVSLFWYQQALGQGPEFLTYFQNEAQLDKSGLPSDRFFAERPEGSVSTLKIQRTQQEDSAVYLCATNRAGELFFGEGSRLTVL.

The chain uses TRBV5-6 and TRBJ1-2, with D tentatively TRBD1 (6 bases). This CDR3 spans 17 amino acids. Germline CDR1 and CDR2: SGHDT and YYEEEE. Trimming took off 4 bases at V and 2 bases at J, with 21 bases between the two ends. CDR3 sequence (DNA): TGTGCCAGCAGCAGACGCAGTCAGGGGTCTAGGAACTATGGCTACACCTTC. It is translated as CASSRRSQGSRNYGYTF.

The CDR3 is CAISESSKGREQYV. The DNA of the CDR3 is TGTGCCATCAGTGAGTCGTCGAAAGGTCGCGAGCAGTACGTC. The chain uses TRBV10-3 and TRBJ2-7, with D uncertain. Germline V gives CDR1 ENHRY, CDR2 SYGVKD. V lost 0 bases to trimming and J lost 6 bases, with 12 bases between them. This CDR3 contains 14 residues.

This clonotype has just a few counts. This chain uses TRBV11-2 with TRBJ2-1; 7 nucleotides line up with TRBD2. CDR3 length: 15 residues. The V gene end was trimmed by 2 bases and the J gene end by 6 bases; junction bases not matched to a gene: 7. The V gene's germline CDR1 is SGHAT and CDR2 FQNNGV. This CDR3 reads CASSLWSGAVNEQFF. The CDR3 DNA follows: TGTGCCAGCAGCTTATGGAGCGGGGCCGTCAATGAGCAGTTCTTC.

This CDR3 is CASSQDSGGGETQYF. CDR3 DNA: TGCGCCAGCAGCCAAGATTCAGGGGGTGGGGAGACCCAGTACTTC. The genes are TRBV4-3 and TRBJ2-5; 7 bases map to TRBD1. CDR1 and CDR2 (germline): LGHNA, YSLEER. CDR3 length equals 15 residues. The V gene end was trimmed by 0 bases and the J gene end by 5 bases; junction bases not matched to a gene: 6.

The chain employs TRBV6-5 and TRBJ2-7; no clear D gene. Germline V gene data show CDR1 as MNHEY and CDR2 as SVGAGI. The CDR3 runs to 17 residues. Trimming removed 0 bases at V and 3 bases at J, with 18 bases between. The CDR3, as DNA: TGTGCCAGCAGTTACTCGACTGCAGGCAGATCGGTCTACGAGCAGTACTTC. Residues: CASSYSTAGRSVYEQYF.